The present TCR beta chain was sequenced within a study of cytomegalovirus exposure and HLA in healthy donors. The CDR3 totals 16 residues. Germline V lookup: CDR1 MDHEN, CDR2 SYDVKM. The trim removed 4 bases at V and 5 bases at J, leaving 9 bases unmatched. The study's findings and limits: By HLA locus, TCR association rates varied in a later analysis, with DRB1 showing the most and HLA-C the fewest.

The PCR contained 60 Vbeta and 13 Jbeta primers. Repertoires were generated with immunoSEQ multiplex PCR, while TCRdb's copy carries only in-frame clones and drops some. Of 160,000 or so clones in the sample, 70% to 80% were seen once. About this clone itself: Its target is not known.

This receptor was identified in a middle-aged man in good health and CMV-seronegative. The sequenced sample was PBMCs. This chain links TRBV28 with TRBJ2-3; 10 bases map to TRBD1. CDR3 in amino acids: CASSYQGQGRGDTQYF. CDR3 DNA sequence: TGTGCCAGCAGTTACCAGGGACAGGGGAGGGGAGATACGCAGTATTTT.